This entry features one T cell receptor beta chain sequence. This clone was found a few times. This clone's antigen is unknown. Per-base qualities were not stored, and no clone one base away is much larger. From each donor, a single peripheral blood sample of around 120 mL on average was drawn into heparinised tubes. Using a panel that included CD45RO, CCR7, CD25, CD127, CD95 and CD27, naive, central memory, regulatory and stem cell-like memory CD4+ T cells were sorted on a BD FACSAria II. Every sorted population had a purity above 95%. Right away, PBMCs were isolated by Lymphoprep density gradient centrifugation and were stained directly, with no culture step. So that batch effects would be minimized, each experiment stained and sorted samples in pairs, pairing one healthy donor with one patient. This sample is drawn from a study of beta chain features in type 1 diabetes (dated 2018 in TCRdb). In the study overall: Patients and healthy donors did not differ in mean age, gender distribution, total cell number or subset yield. A total of approximately 99,000,000 sorted cells were examined across all samples, and RNA yield correlated strongly with the number of cells per subset. In the study, recently diagnosed type 1 diabetes patients and matched healthy donors were compared on the TCRB repertoires of their sorted circulating CD4+ T cell subsets. Regulatory and stem cell-like memory subsets were isolated from only 8 patients and roughly eight healthy donors, whereas naive and central memory subsets came from all 28 donors. Results and caveats for the whole study, not just this receptor: Because cDNA rather than genomic DNA was sequenced, highly expressing activated cells could have been over-represented, although no difference in activation and CD3 levels was found between groups. PCR might favor shorter templates, but patient and control samples were amplified and corrected together, so any skew would affect both groups equally. Type 1 diabetes patients showed a moderate but significant shortening of TCRB CDR3 length in all four CD4+ subsets. Because the HLA sub-analyses included only small numbers of individuals, any influence of HLA type on TCRB rearrangement was left unresolved. Patients with type 1 diabetes made fewer insertions and deleted more nucleotides at VDJ recombination sites, implying thymic rearrangement abnormalities. Naive, central memory and regulatory TCRB repertoires appeared more similar among patients than among healthy donors.

The entire isolated RNA was reverse transcribed using the High Capacity cDNA Reverse Transcription Kit, and thus expressed TCRB transcripts were sequenced. Deep immunoSEQ sequencing was applied to naive, central memory and regulatory T cell samples, giving an average of roughly 3.5 million total reads per sample. Sorted cells were lysed in RLT buffer, and RNA was extracted using DNase-treated RNeasy Micro or Mini kits according to cell number. To prevent cross-contamination, each cell subset was processed individually, whereas patient and healthy donor samples were processed jointly. The immunoSEQ multiplex PCR was used to amplify TCRB sequences from cDNA, generating 87-bp fragments that spanned the CDR3 region. Sequencing of the amplicons was performed on the Illumina HiSeq platform. On the authors' methods: Synthetic template baselines were used to correct PCR bias computationally, reads within Hamming distance 2 were collapsed together, and singletons that could not be merged were discarded. Reads were aligned against IMGT so that V, D and J genes, CDR3 length and insertions or deletions at six rearrangement sites could be assigned. Within each subset, clonotype counts were normalized to the number of sorted cells before true diversity and Gini coefficients were calculated with the tcR R package. The overlap coefficient, calculated on TCRB nucleotide sequences, was used to quantify repertoire sharing. As a proxy for the pre-selection repertoire, out-of-frame TCRB sequences from naive cells were analyzed. TCRdb mirrors the immuneACCESS table, restricted to in-frame sequences. Some clones are absent from its copies; in checked studies, under half trace to an unresolved V gene, and the reason for the others is unknown. V and J calls and clone size come straight from that table; D and trimming were deduced from the DNA. The sample table records under 400,000 clones; over 9.5% of these occur just once. More than 0.015% of the sample comes from the top ten.

Its CDR3 holds 15 amino acids, cysteine through phenylalanine. Here the CDR3 DNA is all that survives: 45 bases in frame from base 1. CDR1 and CDR2 were assigned from the germline V gene as SGDLS and YYNGEE. V trim: 2 bases; J trim: 1 base; unmatched bases: 2. The rearrangement joined TRBV9 to TRBJ1-2, with 10 bases matching TRBD1. The sequencing sample was made of naive CD4+ T cells from blood. This specimen's cell subset or site label, per the study, means: true naive CD4+ T cells. The TCR comes from a man younger than 35 in good health. Here the CDR3 is given as CASSVWDRGNYGYTF. The nucleotides are TGTGCCAGCAGCGTGTGGGACAGGGGTAACTATGGCTACACCTTC. The reference TRBV9 and TRBJ1-2 proteins fill in what lies around the CDR3, so the full variable domain reads DSGVTQTPKHLITATGQRVTLRCSPRSGDLSVYWYQQSLDQGLQFLIQYYNGEERAKGNILERFSAQQFPDLHSELNLSSLELGDSALYFCASSVWDRGNYGYTFGSGTRLTVV.